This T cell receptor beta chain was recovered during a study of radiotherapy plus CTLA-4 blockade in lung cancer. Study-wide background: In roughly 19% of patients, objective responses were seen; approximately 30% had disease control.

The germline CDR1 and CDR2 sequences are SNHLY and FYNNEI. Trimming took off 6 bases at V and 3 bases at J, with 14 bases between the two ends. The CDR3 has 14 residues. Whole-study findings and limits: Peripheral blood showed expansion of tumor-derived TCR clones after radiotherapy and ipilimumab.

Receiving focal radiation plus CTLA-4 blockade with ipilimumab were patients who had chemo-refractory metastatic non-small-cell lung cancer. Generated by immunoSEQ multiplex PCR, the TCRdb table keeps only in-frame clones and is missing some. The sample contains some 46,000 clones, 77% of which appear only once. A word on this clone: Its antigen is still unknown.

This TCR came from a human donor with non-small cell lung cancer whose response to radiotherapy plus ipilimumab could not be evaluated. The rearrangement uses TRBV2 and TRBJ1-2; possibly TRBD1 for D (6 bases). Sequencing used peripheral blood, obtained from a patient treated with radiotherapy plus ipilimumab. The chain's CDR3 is CASSPGQIHYGYTF. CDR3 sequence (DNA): TGTGCCAGCAGCCCCGGACAGATACACTATGGCTACACCTTC.